The source of this TCR beta chain is a study of technical replicates of blood from a few donors. V was cut by 0 bases and J by 4 bases, with 12 bases left in between. The CDR3 runs 15 residues. Germline V gene sequence: CDR1 SGDLS, CDR2 YYNGEE. Clones were read by immunoSEQ multiplex PCR, and TCRdb kept only the in-frame ones, dropping some. The data show some 80,000 clones, with approximately 96% seen just once and roughly 0.3% held by the top ten. The chain joins TRBV9 to TRBJ2-3, with D possibly being TRBD1 (6 bases). This clonotype was sampled from a human donor in good health. Sequencing was carried out using T cells isolated from PBMCs. CDR3: CASSVEDSHPDTQYF. For the CDR3, the DNA is TGTGCCAGCAGCGTAGAGGACAGTCACCCAGATACGCAGTATTTT.